This T cell receptor beta chain was recorded in a study of T-cell memory formation after mild COVID-19 (dated by TCRdb to 2020 to 2022). A note on the overall study: TCR sequence clusters from the two donors were found to be largely donor specific. In a couple of donors, T-cell clones that expanded and contracted after mild COVID-19 were followed by sequencing TCRalpha and TCRbeta repertoires longitudinally. Two young, previously healthy adult volunteers, one female and one male, were included in the cohort.

TCRdb records Illumina NovaSeq 6000 as the sequencer. TCRalpha and TCRbeta cDNA libraries were built by 5'RACE with constant-segment primers, adding sample barcodes and unique molecular identifiers. Trizol reagent was used to extract RNA from every sample. Libraries were amplified in two PCR steps, with a second sample barcode and Illumina TruSeq adapters added in the second step. The libraries were sequenced on an Illumina NovaSeq using 2 x 150 bp paired-end reads. On the study's bioinformatics: Reads were demultiplexed and collapsed into UMI-guided consensus sequences with migec v1.2.7. Using mixcr v2.1.11, UMI consensuses were aligned to TRA and TRB V and J templates and then assembled into clonotypes. Clonotypes were classified as expanded or contracted when called significant by both edgeR and NoisET, with noise models trained on biological replicates. edgeR calls used a false discovery rate-adjusted p below 0.01 and a log2 fold-change threshold of 1. As an exploratory analysis of dynamics, PCA with hierarchical clustering was applied to max-normalized trajectories of the 1000 most abundant clonotypes. Each responding clone was given a CD4 or CD8 phenotype based on the CD4+ and CD8+ repertoires, which had been sequenced separately. TCRdb reran the public reads through fastp at Q25 and MiXCR, keeping productive beta chains. Duplicate CDR3 protein sequences are folded into a single record with the most common DNA and genes. Clone size and V and J calls follow TCRdb, not the original study. This sample gives under 15,000 distinct CDR3 sequences in total; about a sixth of them show up just once. The ten largest clones capture roughly three fifths of the sample.

Ficoll-Paque density gradient centrifugation was the method used to isolate PBMCs. Overall study outcomes, separate from this receptor: The study covered only a couple of mild cases, and larger cohorts including severe cases with pre-infection samples were considered necessary. Clones that contracted from day 15 to 85 showed balanced CD4/CD8 phenotypes, whereas a second wave of clones that expanded from day 15 to 37 leaned towards CD4+. SARS-CoV-2 specificity was not confirmed for the second-wave clones peaking on day 37. Some responding clones were found in pre-infection memory, which suggests that pre-existing cross-reactive memory T cells took part in the SARS-CoV-2 response. Contracting CD4+ clones appeared mostly in the CM and EM memory subsets, whereas CD8+ clones were enriched in EMRA.

This clonotype was observed many times. This receptor's antigen is unknown. Per-base qualities were not stored, and no clone one base away is much larger. The germline V gene supplies CDR1 SQVTM and CDR2 ANQGSEA. The junction carries 13 bases between V and J, which are trimmed by 6 bases and 7 bases respectively. Spanning cysteine to phenylalanine, the CDR3 consists of 13 amino acids. The sequence is cut down to CDR3 DNA, 39 bases in frame from base 1. The receptor's source is a man between 18 and 35 years old who had mild COVID-19 (a few samples of this study predate the infection). The sample titles of this study are shuffled in the database, so cell type and time point are left out; the donor was told from shared clones. The chain is assembled from TRBV29-1 and TRBJ1-6; tentative D gene TRBD1, with 6 bases matching. The material sequenced was PBMCs or a T cell subset sorted from them (not recorded which). The base sequence is TGCAGCGTGGGGGCAGATAGAAATTCACCCCTCCACTTT. Translation gives CSVGADRNSPLHF.